These T cell receptor beta chains were read from a single sample in a study of cytomegalovirus exposure and HLA in healthy donors. Measured with immunoSEQ multiplex PCR; TCRdb has only the in-frame clones, and not every one. The profile shows some 110,000 clones, under 85% of them singletons. The specimen sequenced was PBMCs. The receptors derive from a man aged 25-45 years in good health and CMV-seropositive. The CDR3 runs from the conserved cysteine through the conserved F or W. Fields, in order: CDR3 protein, CDR3 length, V gene, J gene.

CDR3aa: CASSLPGTVKRYEQYF
len: 16
v_gene: TRBV28
j_gene: TRBJ2-7

CDR3aa: CASSVVEDSPLHF
len: 13
v_gene: TRBV9
j_gene: TRBJ1-6

CDR3aa: CASSSPDREVADTQYF
len: 16
v_gene: TRBV5-1
j_gene: TRBJ2-3

CDR3aa: CASSEDRNYGYTF
len: 13
v_gene: TRBV7-6
j_gene: TRBJ1-2

CDR3aa: CASSPSLAGIYEQYF
len: 15
v_gene: TRBV7-9
j_gene: TRBJ2-7

CDR3aa: CASSPHSGNTIYF
len: 13
v_gene: TRBV27
j_gene: TRBJ1-3

CDR3aa: CASGQGSSWNGYTF
len: 14
v_gene: TRBV12-5
j_gene: TRBJ1-2

CDR3aa: CASSYGAGTGPYEQYF
len: 16
v_gene: TRBV6-5
j_gene: TRBJ2-7

CDR3aa: CASSPRQGPYGYTF
len: 14
v_gene: TRBV19
j_gene: TRBJ1-2

CDR3aa: CASSQDEGTSYEQYF
len: 15
v_gene: TRBV4-1
j_gene: TRBJ2-7

CDR3aa: CASSRQGLNEQFF
len: 13
v_gene: TRBV2
j_gene: TRBJ2-1

CDR3aa: CASGDTGGEQFF
len: 12
v_gene: TRBV2
j_gene: TRBJ2-1

CDR3aa: CAISGSSGWTGGRETQYF
len: 18
v_gene: TRBV10-3
j_gene: TRBJ2-5

CDR3aa: CASSFTGLSMADTQYF
len: 16
v_gene: TRBV6-5
j_gene: TRBJ2-3

CDR3aa: CASSRDTRETQYF
len: 13
v_gene: TRBV5-1
j_gene: TRBJ2-5

CDR3aa: CATQLAPYGYTF
len: 12
v_gene: TRBV6-1
j_gene: TRBJ1-2

CDR3aa: CASSQDQGDYGYTF
len: 14
v_gene: TRBV4-2
j_gene: TRBJ1-2

CDR3aa: CASSDDRGNGYPF
len: 13
v_gene: TRBV25-1
j_gene: TRBJ1-2

CDR3aa: CASSPQGGWVNQPQHF
len: 16
v_gene: TRBV28
j_gene: TRBJ1-5

CDR3aa: CASSPLHGGLAGELFF
len: 16
v_gene: TRBV7-3
j_gene: TRBJ2-2

CDR3aa: CAISEQLPLTDTQYF
len: 15
v_gene: TRBV10-3
j_gene: TRBJ2-3

CDR3aa: CASSRDRTSDEQFF
len: 14
v_gene: TRBV5-1
j_gene: TRBJ2-1

CDR3aa: CASRDRATNEKLFF
len: 14
v_gene: TRBV6-1
j_gene: TRBJ1-4

CDR3aa: CASSLYKTGLYSNQPQHF
len: 18
v_gene: TRBV5-1
j_gene: TRBJ1-5

CDR3aa: CASSPRLAETDPSSYNEQFF
len: 20
v_gene: TRBV9
j_gene: TRBJ2-1

CDR3aa: CASSRDSIYNSPLHF
len: 15
v_gene: TRBV6-1
j_gene: TRBJ1-6

CDR3aa: CASSQAPGQGGSGNTIYF
len: 18
v_gene: TRBV14
j_gene: TRBJ1-3

CDR3aa: CASSFSSGAREQYF
len: 14
v_gene: TRBV5-6
j_gene: TRBJ2-7

CDR3aa: CASSLGTTGLRALHF
len: 15
v_gene: TRBV13
j_gene: TRBJ1-6

CDR3aa: CASSGITGSSPLHF
len: 14
v_gene: TRBV5-6
j_gene: TRBJ1-6

CDR3aa: CASRAGGLRPGPQYF
len: 15
v_gene: TRBV2
j_gene: TRBJ2-5

CDR3aa: CASSQDPPGGAGRTDTQYF
len: 19
v_gene: TRBV4-3
j_gene: TRBJ2-3